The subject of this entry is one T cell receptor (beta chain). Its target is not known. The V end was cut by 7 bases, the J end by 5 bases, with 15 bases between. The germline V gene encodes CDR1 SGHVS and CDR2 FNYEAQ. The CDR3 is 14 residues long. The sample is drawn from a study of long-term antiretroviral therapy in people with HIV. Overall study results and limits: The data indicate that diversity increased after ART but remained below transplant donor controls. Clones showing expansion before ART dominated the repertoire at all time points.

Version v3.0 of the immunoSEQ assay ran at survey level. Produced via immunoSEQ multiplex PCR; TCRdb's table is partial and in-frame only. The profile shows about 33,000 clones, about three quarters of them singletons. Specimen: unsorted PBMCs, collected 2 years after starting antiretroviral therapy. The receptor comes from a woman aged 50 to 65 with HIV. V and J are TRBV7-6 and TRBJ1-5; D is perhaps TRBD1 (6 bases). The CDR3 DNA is TGTGCCAGCACCGAAGGGGGTGGAGATCAGCCCCAGCATTTT. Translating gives CASTEGGGDQPQHF. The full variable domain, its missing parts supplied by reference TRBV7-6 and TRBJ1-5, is GAGVSQSPRYKVTKRGQDVALRCDPISGHVSLYWYRQALGQGPEFLTYFNYEAQQDKSGLPNDRFSAERPEGSISTLTIQRTEQRDSAMYRCASTEGGGDQPQHFGDGTRLSIL.